This T cell receptor (beta chain) originates from a study of cytomegalovirus exposure and HLA in healthy donors. For this clone: Its antigen remains unknown.

Findings and caveats of the study: Subsequent analysis showed first-cohort TCR clusters tending to co-occur in 120 validation repertoires.

Germline V lookup: CDR1 SGHTA, CDR2 FQGNSA. The CDR3 consists of 13 residues. Trimming took 6 bases from V and 9 from J, leaving 17 bases between them. TCRdb's table, derived via immunoSEQ multiplex PCR, lists solely in-frame clones and lacks some. The sample yields 200,000 to 300,000 clones, around 87% seen once. The rearrangement joins TRBV7-2 to TRBJ2-5, with D possibly being TRBD1 (5 bases). Sequencing was performed on PBMCs. The source is a man aged 18 to 35 in good health and CMV-seronegative. The CDR3, as DNA: TGTGCCAGCAGGCCCCTTGCAGGGTGGGCCCAGTACTTC. Encoded protein: CASRPLAGWAQYF.